This T cell receptor (beta chain) was retrieved from a study of shared T cell receptors in the human thymus. Germline trimming cut 0 bases from V and 2 bases from J; bases unmatched to any gene: 4. This CDR3 spans 15 amino acids. The germline gives CDR1 SGDLS, CDR2 YYNGEE. Generated by immunoSEQ multiplex PCR, the TCRdb table keeps only in-frame clones and is missing some. The sample holds more than 550,000 clones, around 85% seen once. These data were also filed under a second study, of human thymus T cells. That work contributes: Each of the donors was a healthy Finnish infant who was undergoing open corrective cardiac surgery for congenital heart defects. Resections obtained during corrective heart surgery supplied the thymus tissue. Seemingly biased V and J gene usage marked thymic and blood repertoires. Related research examined unrelated individuals and reported that their thymic repertoires overlapped highly.

The source of this sequence is a girl under three years old with a congenital heart defect. Material: thymocytes. The rearrangement uses TRBV9 and TRBJ2-5, with 7 bases that match TRBD2. The CDR3 spells CASSVGRGIQETQYF. The CDR3 coding sequence is TGTGCCAGCAGCGTAGGGCGGGGGATTCAAGAGACCCAGTACTTC.